The clone carrying this TCR beta chain was counted only a few times. This sample stems from a study of low-dose radiotherapy and immunotherapy resistance in tumors. For the study at large: Patients took oral aspirin 300 mg daily for four cycles from cycle 1 day 1.

Alpha and beta chains were covered, as first-strand cDNA relied on TRAV- and TRBV-specific primers. The PCR that amplified TCRs ran for approximately 18 cycles, relying on a constant-region primer and a V-primer adapter. TCRdb recomputed calls from the reads with MiXCR, one row per CDR3 protein. The sample has approximately 12,000 distinct CDR3 sequences, 60% seen once. Germline CDR1 and CDR2: SNHLY and FYNNEI. The CDR3 consists of 13 residues. V shed 6 bases and J shed 2 bases, with 11 bases lying between them. The rearrangement joins TRBV2 to TRBJ2-7, with D perhaps TRBD2 (5 bases). The receptor was isolated from a human donor with advanced metastatic prostate, ovarian, gallbladder or colorectal cancer (not recorded which). This table probably holds off-target reads from a library built for another chain. The CDR3 region is CASRTIVPYEQYF. The CDR3 DNA follows: TGTGCCAGCAGGACTATAGTCCCCTACGAGCAGTACTTC. Full variable domain (rest looked up from reference TRBV2 and TRBJ2-7): EPEVTQTPSHQVTQMGQEVILRCVPISNHLYFYWYRQILGQKVEFLVSFYNNEISEKSEIFDDQFSVERPDGSNFTLKIRSTKLEDSAMYFCASRTIVPYEQYFGPGTRLTVT.